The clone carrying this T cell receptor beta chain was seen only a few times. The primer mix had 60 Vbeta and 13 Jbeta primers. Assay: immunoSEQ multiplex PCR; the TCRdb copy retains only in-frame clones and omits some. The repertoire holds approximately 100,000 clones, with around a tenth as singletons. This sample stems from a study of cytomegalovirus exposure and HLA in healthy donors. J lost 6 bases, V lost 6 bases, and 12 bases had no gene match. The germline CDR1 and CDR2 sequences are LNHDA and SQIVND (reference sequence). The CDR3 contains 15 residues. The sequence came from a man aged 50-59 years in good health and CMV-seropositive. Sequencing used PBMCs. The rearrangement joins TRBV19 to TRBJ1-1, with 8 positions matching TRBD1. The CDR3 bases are TGTGCCAGTAGCGGAGAAGGCAGGGGGCACGCTGAAGCTTTCTTT. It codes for CASSGEGRGHAEAFF.